What follows is one T cell receptor (beta chain) and its context. Its specificity is not known. The CDR3 runs 15 residues. J lost 0 bases, V lost 3 bases, and 2 bases had no gene match. CDR1 is SGHTA and CDR2 is FQGNSA in the germline V gene. Researchers ran the PCR with 60 Vbeta and 13 Jbeta primers. The repertoire was sequenced with immunoSEQ multiplex PCR; TCRdb's copy has only in-frame clones and lacks some. This sample's table reports approximately 210,000 clones. The sample is drawn from a study of cytomegalovirus exposure and HLA in healthy donors. Findings and limits, study-wide: In an earlier analysis, productive rearrangement rates for most beta V segments clustered near 90% or 30%. TCR beta chains numbering more than 150 were designated cytomegalovirus-associated.

The source is a woman aged 25 to 39 in good health and CMV-seropositive. The sequencing sample was made of PBMCs. This chain connects TRBV7-2 to TRBJ1-3; 7 bases align to TRBD1. The CDR3 protein is CASSFGTVSGNTIYF. The CDR3 DNA sequence: TGTGCCAGCAGCTTCGGGACAGTCTCTGGAAACACCATATATTTT.